This TCR beta chain was profiled in a study of blood T cell repertoires in COVID-19. Across the study: Sites across the United States, Italy and Spain contributed samples from acute and convalescent COVID-19. Nucleic acid was either cDNA or gDNA, and it came from T cells, B-cell-depleted T cells, or PBMCs.

Looked up from germline, CDR1 is SGHRS and CDR2 is YFSETQ. The CDR3 extends over 15 amino acids. V shed 0 bases and J shed 2 bases, with 11 bases lying between them. This study enrolled people aged roughly 18 to 89 from around 26 US geographic areas. Among Cohort 3 donors, those recovered had two negative PCRs, clearance, or symptom resolution. Produced via immunoSEQ multiplex PCR; TCRdb's table is partial and in-frame only. The sample carries 300,000 to 350,000 clones, approximately 84% recorded once. The V call is TRBV5-1, the J call TRBJ1-2; D is unclear. Sequences were obtained from PBMCs or T cells enriched from blood (not recorded which). The receptor was isolated from a young woman who had recovered from COVID-19. For the CDR3, the DNA is TGCGCCAGCAGCTTGGCCGAGGCGGGCAACTATGGCTACACCTTC. Its protein is CASSLAEAGNYGYTF. Full variable domain (outside the CDR3, taken from reference TRBV5-1 and TRBJ1-2): KAGVTQTPRYLIKTRGQQVTLSCSPISGHRSVSWYQQTPGQGLQFLFEYFSETQRNKGNFPGRFSGRQFSNSRSEMNVSTLELGDSALYLCASSLAEAGNYGYTFGSGTRLTVV.